A selection of T cell receptor beta chains follows, all from one sample in a study of CD8 T cells in ankylosing spondylitis. Via MiXCR, TCRdb re-called the 5' RACE reads, giving one row per CDR3 protein. The sample lists approximately 140,000 distinct CDR3 sequences, 44% occurring once. The sequenced material came from synovial fluid, either unsorted or a sorted T cell fraction (not recorded which). The receptors originated from a male donor with ankylosing spondylitis. The CDR3 runs from the conserved cysteine through the conserved F or W. A D gene is named only where the DNA matches it firmly. Expanded clones get a size class; other rows say once, few or many, or leave the size out.

clone_size: few; j_call: TRBJ1-1; d_call: TRBD1; v_call: TRBV10-3; cdr3_aa: CAISNTGELTEAFF; cdr3_nt: TGTGCCATCAGTAACACAGGGGAACTCACTGAAGCTTTCTTT
clone_size: .; j_call: TRBJ2-5; d_call: TRBD2; v_call: TRBV10-2; cdr3_aa: CASSEGGGEIRTQYF; cdr3_nt: TGCGCCAGCAGTGAGGGCGGGGGGGAGATTAGGACCCAGTACTTC
clone_size: .; j_call: TRBJ1-1; d_call: TRBD1; v_call: TRBV12-3/TRBV12-4; cdr3_aa: CASSRHRGNTEAFF; cdr3_nt: TGTGCCAGCAGTCGCCACAGGGGGAACACTGAAGCTTTCTTT
clone_size: .; j_call: TRBJ1-1; d_call: .; v_call: TRBV12-3/TRBV12-4; cdr3_aa: CASAPYEGTEAFF; cdr3_nt: TGTGCCAGCGCCCCCTATGAGGGCACTGAAGCTTTCTTT
clone_size: few; j_call: TRBJ2-7; d_call: .; v_call: TRBV7-2; cdr3_aa: CASSFEGAAYEQYF; cdr3_nt: TGTGCCAGCAGCTTTGAAGGAGCGGCTTACGAGCAGTACTTC
clone_size: .; j_call: TRBJ2-7; d_call: TRBD2; v_call: TRBV29-1; cdr3_aa: CSVVVGRAASEQYF; cdr3_nt: TGCAGCGTTGTTGTCGGGAGGGCCGCGAGCGAGCAGTACTTC
clone_size: .; j_call: TRBJ2-1; d_call: .; v_call: TRBV7-4; cdr3_aa: CASSLARCDRINEQFF; cdr3_nt: TGTGCCAGCAGCTTAGCGCGATGTGACAGGATAAATGAGCAGTTCTTC
clone_size: once; j_call: TRBJ2-2; d_call: .; v_call: TRBV24-1; cdr3_aa: CATSDFNPGELFF; cdr3_nt: TGTGCCACCAGTGATTTTAACCCCGGGGAGCTGTTTTTT
clone_size: few; j_call: TRBJ2-5; d_call: .; v_call: TRBV6-2/TRBV6-3; cdr3_aa: CASSYWADNQETQYF; cdr3_nt: TGTGCCAGCAGTTACTGGGCGGACAACCAAGAGACCCAGTACTTC
clone_size: .; j_call: TRBJ2-2; d_call: .; v_call: TRBV7-3; cdr3_aa: CASSLIDGSAGELFF; cdr3_nt: TGTGCCAGCAGCTTAATAGATGGTTCGGCCGGGGAGCTGTTTTTT
clone_size: .; j_call: TRBJ1-1; d_call: .; v_call: TRBV28; cdr3_aa: CASSLFRDTEAFF; cdr3_nt: TGTGCCAGCAGTTTATTCAGGGACACTGAAGCTTTCTTT
clone_size: .; j_call: TRBJ1-1; d_call: .; v_call: TRBV7-9; cdr3_aa: CASTLGTLEAFF; cdr3_nt: TGTGCCAGCACCCTAGGGACACTTGAAGCTTTCTTT
clone_size: .; j_call: TRBJ2-7; d_call: .; v_call: TRBV28; cdr3_aa: CASSLQGRSYEQYF; cdr3_nt: TGTGCCAGCAGTTTACAGGGAAGGAGCTACGAGCAGTACTTC
clone_size: once; j_call: TRBJ1-1; d_call: TRBD1; v_call: TRBV3-1; cdr3_aa: CASSHGQGYEAFF; cdr3_nt: TGTGCCAGCAGCCACGGACAGGGCTATGAAGCTTTCTTT
clone_size: .; j_call: TRBJ1-5; d_call: .; v_call: TRBV6-2/TRBV6-3; cdr3_aa: CASSYFSNQPQHF; cdr3_nt: TGTGCCAGCAGTTACTTTTCCAATCAGCCCCAGCATTTT
clone_size: .; j_call: TRBJ1-4; d_call: .; v_call: TRBV4-1; cdr3_aa: CASSQVLEGRNEKLFF; cdr3_nt: TGCGCCAGCAGCCAAGTTCTTGAGGGTCGTAATGAAAAACTGTTTTTT
clone_size: .; j_call: TRBJ1-5; d_call: .; v_call: TRBV4-1; cdr3_aa: CASSQGGGQPQHF; cdr3_nt: TGCGCCAGCAGCCAAGGGGGTGGTCAGCCCCAGCATTTT
clone_size: .; j_call: TRBJ2-7; d_call: .; v_call: TRBV3-1; cdr3_aa: CASTLWANTREQYF; cdr3_nt: TGTGCCAGCACCCTGTGGGCCAATACCCGCGAGCAGTACTTC
clone_size: many; j_call: TRBJ2-1; d_call: .; v_call: TRBV6-6; cdr3_aa: CASRTAGDQFF; cdr3_nt: TGTGCCAGCAGGACCGCAGGGGACCAGTTCTTC
clone_size: .; j_call: TRBJ1-4; d_call: .; v_call: TRBV21-1; cdr3_aa: CASSPRQCNEKLFF; cdr3_nt: TGTGCCAGCAGCCCCAGACAGTGTAATGAAAAACTGTTTTTT
clone_size: .; j_call: TRBJ2-3; d_call: .; v_call: TRBV11-3; cdr3_aa: CASSPPADYTDTQYF; cdr3_nt: TGTGCCAGCAGCCCCCCGGCGGACTACACAGATACGCAGTATTTT
clone_size: .; j_call: TRBJ2-1; d_call: .; v_call: TRBV7-2; cdr3_aa: CASSLAWYLTNNEQFF; cdr3_nt: TGTGCCAGCAGCTTAGCGTGGTACCTAACCAACAATGAGCAGTTCTTC
clone_size: few; j_call: TRBJ2-7; d_call: .; v_call: TRBV4-1; cdr3_aa: CASSQGGLGSMTYEQYF; cdr3_nt: TGCGCCAGCAGCCAAGGTGGGTTGGGGAGTATGACCTACGAGCAGTACTTC
clone_size: .; j_call: TRBJ1-1; d_call: TRBD1; v_call: TRBV19; cdr3_aa: CASSNRQGSTEAFF; cdr3_nt: TGTGCCAGTAGTAACCGACAGGGTAGCACTGAAGCTTTCTTT
clone_size: .; j_call: TRBJ2-3; d_call: .; v_call: TRBV10-3; cdr3_aa: CAISDPGTAKHTQYF; cdr3_nt: TGTGCCATCAGTGACCCCGGGACTGCGAAACATACGCAGTATTTT
clone_size: .; j_call: TRBJ2-1; d_call: TRBD2; v_call: TRBV24-1; cdr3_aa: CATSPRTSGYNEQFF; cdr3_nt: TGTGCCACCAGCCCCAGGACTAGCGGCTACAATGAGCAGTTCTTC
clone_size: .; j_call: TRBJ2-7; d_call: .; v_call: TRBV10-2; cdr3_aa: CASSESWGPYEQYF; cdr3_nt: TGCGCCAGCAGTGAGTCTTGGGGACCCTACGAGCAGTACTTC
clone_size: .; j_call: TRBJ1-2; d_call: TRBD1; v_call: TRBV28; cdr3_aa: CASSLWGRGLEYGYTF; cdr3_nt: TGTGCCAGCAGCCTCTGGGGCAGGGGGCTGGAGTATGGCTACACCTTC
clone_size: .; j_call: TRBJ2-3; d_call: .; v_call: TRBV5-1; cdr3_aa: CASSLRTARADTQYF; cdr3_nt: TGCGCCAGCAGCTTAAGGACGGCGAGGGCAGATACGCAGTATTTT
clone_size: .; j_call: TRBJ2-3; d_call: TRBD1; v_call: TRBV7-4; cdr3_aa: CASKPAGQGDTDTQYF; cdr3_nt: TGTGCCAGCAAACCCGCGGGACAGGGCGACACAGATACGCAGTATTTT
clone_size: .; j_call: TRBJ2-1; d_call: .; v_call: TRBV15; cdr3_aa: CATSREEVVNEQFF; cdr3_nt: TGTGCCACCAGCAGAGAGGAGGTTGTGAATGAGCAGTTCTTC
clone_size: .; j_call: TRBJ2-2; d_call: TRBD2; v_call: TRBV18; cdr3_aa: CAASGSRELFF; cdr3_nt: TGTGCCGCTAGCGGTTCGAGGGAGCTGTTTTTT
clone_size: once; j_call: TRBJ2-1; d_call: .; v_call: TRBV4-1; cdr3_aa: CASSQWVPGEQFF; cdr3_nt: TGCGCCAGCAGCCAATGGGTCCCTGGGGAGCAGTTCTTC
clone_size: .; j_call: TRBJ2-1; d_call: .; v_call: TRBV28; cdr3_aa: CASSPWGLGKTPYNEQFF; cdr3_nt: TGTGCCAGCAGCCCTTGGGGTTTAGGCAAAACCCCCTACAATGAGCAGTTCTTC
clone_size: few; j_call: TRBJ2-2; d_call: .; v_call: TRBV15; cdr3_aa: CATSWGLLTGELFF; cdr3_nt: TGTGCCACCAGTTGGGGACTTCTCACCGGGGAGCTGTTTTTT
clone_size: .; j_call: TRBJ1-4; d_call: .; v_call: TRBV5-1; cdr3_aa: CASSQRGGYEKLFF; cdr3_nt: TGCGCCAGCAGTCAACGGGGGGGCTATGAAAAACTGTTTTTT
clone_size: .; j_call: TRBJ1-2; d_call: .; v_call: TRBV29-1; cdr3_aa: CSTPGNYGYTF; cdr3_nt: TGCAGCACCCCGGGGAACTATGGCTACACCTTC
clone_size: .; j_call: TRBJ2-2; d_call: .; v_call: TRBV18; cdr3_aa: CASSPLDDSTGELFF; cdr3_nt: TGTGCCAGCTCACCACTCGACGATTCCACCGGGGAGCTGTTTTTT
clone_size: once; j_call: TRBJ2-4; d_call: TRBD2; v_call: TRBV11-1; cdr3_aa: CASSFAGLAGGNKNIQYF; cdr3_nt: TGTGCCAGCAGCTTTGCAGGACTAGCGGGTGGGAATAAAAACATTCAGTACTTC
clone_size: .; j_call: TRBJ1-5; d_call: .; v_call: TRBV11-2; cdr3_aa: CASSQGRKNQPQHF; cdr3_nt: TGTGCCAGCAGCCAGGGACGGAAGAATCAGCCCCAGCATTTT
clone_size: .; j_call: TRBJ2-1; d_call: TRBD1; v_call: TRBV10-3; cdr3_aa: CAISTYWTGGSYNEQFF; cdr3_nt: TGTGCCATCAGTACCTACTGGACAGGGGGCTCCTACAATGAGCAGTTCTTC
clone_size: .; j_call: TRBJ2-6; d_call: TRBD2; v_call: TRBV11-2; cdr3_aa: CASSPAGSGTFSGANVLTF; cdr3_nt: TGTGCCAGCAGCCCTGCGGGTAGCGGGACCTTCTCTGGGGCCAACGTCCTGACTTTC
clone_size: .; j_call: TRBJ1-4; d_call: .; v_call: TRBV28; cdr3_aa: CASSSPRGEGNEKLFF; cdr3_nt: TGTGCCAGCAGTTCCCCCCGGGGGGAGGGGAATGAAAAACTGTTTTTT
clone_size: .; j_call: TRBJ2-2; d_call: TRBD1; v_call: TRBV4-1; cdr3_aa: CASSRWTGGNTGELFF; cdr3_nt: TGCGCCAGCAGCAGATGGACAGGGGGTAACACCGGGGAGCTGTTTTTT
clone_size: .; j_call: TRBJ2-3; d_call: .; v_call: TRBV28; cdr3_aa: CASSLGSGDTQYF; cdr3_nt: TGTGCCAGCAGTTTAGGTTCGGGAGATACGCAGTATTTT
clone_size: few; j_call: TRBJ2-3; d_call: .; v_call: TRBV30; cdr3_aa: CAWSHLSDTQYF; cdr3_nt: TGTGCCTGGAGTCACCTTTCAGATACGCAGTATTTT
clone_size: few; j_call: TRBJ2-3; d_call: .; v_call: TRBV7-3; cdr3_aa: CASSFSAGTDTQYF; cdr3_nt: TGTGCCAGCAGCTTCTCAGCGGGCACAGATACGCAGTATTTT
clone_size: .; j_call: TRBJ2-1; d_call: .; v_call: TRBV29-1; cdr3_aa: CSVGDGYSYNEQFF; cdr3_nt: TGCAGCGTTGGGGACGGATACTCCTACAATGAGCAGTTCTTC
clone_size: .; j_call: TRBJ2-3; d_call: TRBD2; v_call: TRBV7-6; cdr3_aa: CASSGTSGSRLGDTQYF; cdr3_nt: TGTGCCAGCAGCGGAACTAGCGGGAGCCGACTGGGGGATACGCAGTATTTT
clone_size: few; j_call: TRBJ2-7; d_call: TRBD2; v_call: TRBV7-3; cdr3_aa: CASSPVGGSYEQYF; cdr3_nt: TGTGCCAGCAGCCCCGTGGGGGGGTCCTACGAGCAGTACTTC
clone_size: .; j_call: TRBJ2-3; d_call: .; v_call: TRBV28; cdr3_aa: CASSWPRGWTDTQYF; cdr3_nt: TGTGCCAGCAGTTGGCCCCGGGGCTGGACAGATACGCAGTATTTT
clone_size: .; j_call: TRBJ2-1; d_call: .; v_call: TRBV20-1; cdr3_aa: CSAKNLPLGTYNEQFF; cdr3_nt: TGCAGTGCAAAAAACCTACCTTTGGGGACCTACAATGAGCAGTTCTTC
clone_size: many; j_call: TRBJ2-7; d_call: TRBD1; v_call: TRBV7-9; cdr3_aa: CASSLQGDYEQYF; cdr3_nt: TGTGCCAGCAGCTTACAGGGGGACTACGAGCAGTACTTC
clone_size: .; j_call: TRBJ1-5; d_call: .; v_call: TRBV5-1; cdr3_aa: CASSPGLEDQPQHF; cdr3_nt: TGCGCCAGCAGCCCGGGATTAGAGGATCAGCCCCAGCATTTT
clone_size: .; j_call: TRBJ2-5; d_call: TRBD2; v_call: TRBV20-1; cdr3_aa: CSAGRAGDRQETQYF; cdr3_nt: TGCAGTGCCGGGAGGGCAGGGGATAGACAAGAGACCCAGTACTTC
clone_size: .; j_call: TRBJ2-2; d_call: .; v_call: TRBV7-9; cdr3_aa: CASSFAGLAGELFF; cdr3_nt: TGTGCCAGCAGCTTTGCAGGTCTGGCCGGGGAGCTGTTTTTT
clone_size: medium-sized; j_call: TRBJ2-2; d_call: .; v_call: TRBV4-2; cdr3_aa: CASRPVNTGELFF; cdr3_nt: TGTGCCAGCAGGCCAGTAAACACCGGGGAGCTGTTTTTT
clone_size: .; j_call: TRBJ1-1; d_call: .; v_call: TRBV7-8; cdr3_aa: CASSLVIQGFTEAFF; cdr3_nt: TGTGCCAGCAGCTTAGTGATCCAGGGGTTTACTGAAGCTTTCTTT